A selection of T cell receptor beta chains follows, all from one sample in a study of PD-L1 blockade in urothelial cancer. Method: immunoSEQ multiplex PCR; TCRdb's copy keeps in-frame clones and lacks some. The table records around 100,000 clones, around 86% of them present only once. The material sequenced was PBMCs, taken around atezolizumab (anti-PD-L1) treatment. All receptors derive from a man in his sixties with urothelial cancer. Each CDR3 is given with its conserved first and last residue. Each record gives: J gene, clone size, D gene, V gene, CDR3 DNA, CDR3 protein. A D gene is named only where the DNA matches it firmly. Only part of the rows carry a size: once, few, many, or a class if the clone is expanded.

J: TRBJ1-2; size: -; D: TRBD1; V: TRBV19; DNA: TGTGCCAGTAGTACCACCCGACAGGGGACTAACTATGGCTACACCTTC; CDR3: CASSTTRQGTNYGYTF
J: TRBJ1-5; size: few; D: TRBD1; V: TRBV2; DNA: TGTGCCAGCAGTGGCCCGGACAGGAACGGGCCCCAGCATTTT; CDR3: CASSGPDRNGPQHF
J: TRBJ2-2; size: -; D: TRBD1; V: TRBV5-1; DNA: TGCGCCAGCAGCCCCCAGGGGGACACCGGGGAGCTGTTTTTT; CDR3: CASSPQGDTGELFF
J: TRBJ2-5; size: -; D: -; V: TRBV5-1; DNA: TGCGCCAGCAGCTTGGAAGGGGCCCAGTACTTC; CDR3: CASSLEGAQYF
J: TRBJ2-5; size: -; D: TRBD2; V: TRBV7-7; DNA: TGTGCCAGCAGCTCCGGACTAGCGGGAAACCAAGAGACCCAGTACTTC; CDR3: CASSSGLAGNQETQYF
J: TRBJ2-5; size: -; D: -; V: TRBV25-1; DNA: TGTGCCAGCAGTGAAAGGGGAGAGACCCAGTACTTC; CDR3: CASSERGETQYF
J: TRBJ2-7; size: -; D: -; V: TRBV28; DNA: TGTGCCAGCAGTTCAGCCTCGACAGCCTCCTACGAGCAGTACTTC; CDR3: CASSSASTASYEQYF
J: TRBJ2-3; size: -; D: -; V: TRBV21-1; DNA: TGTGCCTTACACCGGACTAGCGGGAGTGTAGGCACAGATACGCAGTATTTT; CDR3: CALHRTSGSVGTDTQYF
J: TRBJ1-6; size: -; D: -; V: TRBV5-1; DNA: TGCGCCAGCCGGTCCCTCACCTGGGCAGGGGCCGATTCACCCCTCCACTTT; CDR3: CASRSLTWAGADSPLHF
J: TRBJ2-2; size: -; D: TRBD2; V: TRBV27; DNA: TGTGCCTCCCGAGGACTAGCGGCGAACACCGGGGAGCTGTTTTTT; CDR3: CASRGLAANTGELFF
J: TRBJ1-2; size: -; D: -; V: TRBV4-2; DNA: TGTGCCAGCAGCCAAGATAGCGGGGCGTATGGCTACACCTTC; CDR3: CASSQDSGAYGYTF
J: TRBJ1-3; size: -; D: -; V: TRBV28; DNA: TGTGCCAGCAGTCCCCCAAACTTCGCCGGAAACACCATATATTTT; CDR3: CASSPPNFAGNTIYF
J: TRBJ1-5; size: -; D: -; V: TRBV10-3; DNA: TGTGCCATCAGTGAGTCCTCAGGCAACAATCAGCCCCAGCATTTT; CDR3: CAISESSGNNQPQHF
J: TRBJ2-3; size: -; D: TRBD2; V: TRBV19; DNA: TGTGCATCGGCGGACCCGGGACTAGCGGGCTCCACAGATACGCAGTATTTT; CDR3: CASADPGLAGSTDTQYF
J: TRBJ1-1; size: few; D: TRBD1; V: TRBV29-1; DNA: TGCAGCGTTGAAGATCGGACAGGAGACACCGGATGGCGGACTGAAGCTTTCTTT; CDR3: CSVEDRTGDTGWRTEAFF
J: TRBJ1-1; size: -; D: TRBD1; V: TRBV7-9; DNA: TGTGCCAGCAGCGTCTCCGGGACAGGGGGCACTGAAGCTTTCTTT; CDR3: CASSVSGTGGTEAFF
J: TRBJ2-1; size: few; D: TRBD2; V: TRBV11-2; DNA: TGTGCCAGCAGCCCCGGGGGGGGGCCTCTCAATGAGCAGTTCTTC; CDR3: CASSPGGGPLNEQFF
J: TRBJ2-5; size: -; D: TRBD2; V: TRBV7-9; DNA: TGTGCCAGCAGCTCCGGACTAGCTTTTAAAGAGACCCAGTACTTC; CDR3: CASSSGLAFKETQYF
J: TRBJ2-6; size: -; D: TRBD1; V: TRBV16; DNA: TGTGCCAGCAGCCAAGGAACCGGGACAGGGACTGGGGCCAACGTCCTGACTTTC; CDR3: CASSQGTGTGTGANVLTF
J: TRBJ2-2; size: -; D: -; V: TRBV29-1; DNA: TGCAGCGTTTCCCTTCCCAGGGTATCCACCGGGGAGCTGTTTTTT; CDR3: CSVSLPRVSTGELFF
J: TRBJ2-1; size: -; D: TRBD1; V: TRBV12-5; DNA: TGTGCTAGTGGTTTGCTATGGACAGGGGTGGGCAATGAGCAGTTCTTC; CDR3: CASGLLWTGVGNEQFF
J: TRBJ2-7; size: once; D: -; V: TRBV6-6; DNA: TGTGCCAGCAGTTATTACGGCTACGAGCAGTACTTC; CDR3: CASSYYGYEQYF
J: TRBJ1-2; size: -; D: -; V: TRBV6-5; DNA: TGTGCCAGCAGTTACTCGGGGTGGGACTACTATGGCTACACCTTC; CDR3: CASSYSGWDYYGYTF
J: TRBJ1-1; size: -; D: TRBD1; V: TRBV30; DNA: TGTGCCTGGAGTTCGCAGGGGGACACTGAAGCTTTCTTT; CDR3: CAWSSQGDTEAFF
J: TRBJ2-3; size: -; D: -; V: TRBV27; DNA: TGTGCCAGCAGTTTACGTCCCCCTGGACACGCTAGCACAGATACGCAGTATTTT; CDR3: CASSLRPPGHASTDTQYF
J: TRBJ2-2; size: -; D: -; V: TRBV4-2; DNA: TGTGCCAGCAGCCAAGATTTCGGGATTTCCACCGGGGAGCTGTTTTTT; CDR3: CASSQDFGISTGELFF
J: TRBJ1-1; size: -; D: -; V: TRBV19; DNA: TGTGCCAGTAGTATAGACTTTCGGGTCAACACTGAAGCTTTCTTT; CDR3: CASSIDFRVNTEAFF
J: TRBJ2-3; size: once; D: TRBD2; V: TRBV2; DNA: TGTGCCAGCAGCCGGAGTATGACTAGCGGGAGCACAGATACGCAGTATTTT; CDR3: CASSRSMTSGSTDTQYF
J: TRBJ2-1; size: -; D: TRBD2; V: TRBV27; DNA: TGTGCCAGCAGCCGAGAACTAGCGGGAGGGAGGAATGAGCAGTTCTTC; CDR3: CASSRELAGGRNEQFF
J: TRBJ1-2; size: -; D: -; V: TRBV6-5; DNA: TGTGCCAGCAGCCGGGCCGGGGGTTACGGCTACACCTTC; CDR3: CASSRAGGYGYTF
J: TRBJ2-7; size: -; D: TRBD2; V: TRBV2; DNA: TGTGCCAGCAGGGGTAGCGGGGGGGCCGTCGAGCAGTACTTC; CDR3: CASRGSGGAVEQYF
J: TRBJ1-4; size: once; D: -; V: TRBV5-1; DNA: TGCGCCAGCAGCTCCCAGTCCGGCAGTGACCGGAGCAGATCAACTAATGAAAAACTGTTTTTT; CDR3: CASSSQSGSDRSRSTNEKLFF
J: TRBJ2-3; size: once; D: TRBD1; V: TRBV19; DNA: TGTGCCAGTAGTATAGATCATGGACAGGGGGCGAGGACAGATACGCAGTATTTT; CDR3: CASSIDHGQGARTDTQYF
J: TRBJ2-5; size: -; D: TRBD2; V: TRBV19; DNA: TGTGCCAGTAGTTCCTCTGGGAGGGCCCGCGATGAGACCCAGTACTTC; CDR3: CASSSSGRARDETQYF
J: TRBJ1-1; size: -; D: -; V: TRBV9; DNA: TGTGCCAGCAGCGTAGCTACTCAGGGAGGCACTGAAGCTTTCTTT; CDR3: CASSVATQGGTEAFF
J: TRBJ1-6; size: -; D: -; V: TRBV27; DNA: TGTGCCAGCAGTTTACTACAGTCCCAATATAATTCACCCCTCCACTTT; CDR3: CASSLLQSQYNSPLHF
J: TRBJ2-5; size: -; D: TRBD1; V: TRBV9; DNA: TGTGCCAGCAGCGGGGGGACAGGGGCCGGCGAGACCCAGTACTTC; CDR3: CASSGGTGAGETQYF
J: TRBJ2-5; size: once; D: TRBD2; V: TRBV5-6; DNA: TGTGCCAGCAGCTTCCCCGCCGGGGGAGGGATGAGTGAGACCCAGTACTTC; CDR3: CASSFPAGGGMSETQYF
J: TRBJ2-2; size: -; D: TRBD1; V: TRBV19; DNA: TGTGCCACTACAGGGGGCGCCATCCCCGGGGAGCTGTTTTTT; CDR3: CATTGGAIPGELFF
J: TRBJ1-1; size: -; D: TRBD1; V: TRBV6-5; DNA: TGTGCCAGCAGCGACGAATCCGGGACAGCATTTGAAGCTTTCTTT; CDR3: CASSDESGTAFEAFF
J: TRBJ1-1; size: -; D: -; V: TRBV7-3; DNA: TGTGCCAGCAGCTTAATGCAGGGCCCGAACACTGAAGCTTTCTTT; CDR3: CASSLMQGPNTEAFF
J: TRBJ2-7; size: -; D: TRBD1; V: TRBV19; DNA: TGTGCCAGTAGCCGAACCGGGACAGCCAACTACGAGCAGTACTTC; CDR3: CASSRTGTANYEQYF
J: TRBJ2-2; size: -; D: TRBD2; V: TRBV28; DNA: TGTGCCAGCAGTTTACCCTGGACTAGCGGGAGTGTCACCGGGGAGCTGTTTTTT; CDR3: CASSLPWTSGSVTGELFF
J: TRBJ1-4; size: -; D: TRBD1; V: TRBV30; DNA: TGTGCCTGGAGACCCAGGACAGGTACCTATGAAAAACTGTTTTTT; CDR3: CAWRPRTGTYEKLFF
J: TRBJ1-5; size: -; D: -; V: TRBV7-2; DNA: TGTGCCAGCAGCAGGGGGATTAGCAATCAGCCCCAGCATTTT; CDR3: CASSRGISNQPQHF
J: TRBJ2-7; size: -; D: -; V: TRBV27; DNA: TGTGCCAGCAGTTCCTATAGACAGTACGAGCAGTACTTC; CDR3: CASSSYRQYEQYF
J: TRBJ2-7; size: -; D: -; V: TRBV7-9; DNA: TGTGCCAGCAGCCCTACAGGCTACGAGCAGTACTTC; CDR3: CASSPTGYEQYF
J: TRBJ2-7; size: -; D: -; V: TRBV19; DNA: TGTGCCAGTAGTATACTACTAGGTCCCTACGAGCAGTACTTC; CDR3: CASSILLGPYEQYF
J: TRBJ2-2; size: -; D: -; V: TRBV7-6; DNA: TGTGCCAGCAGCTTAGTCCCCACGAACACCGGGGAGCTGTTTTTT; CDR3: CASSLVPTNTGELFF